Detailed here is one TCR beta chain. Antigen specificity is unknown. The sample belongs to a study of shared clonotypes between healthy human individuals. Whole-study findings and limits: Among donors, sharing of clonotypes was expected to be affected by sequencing depth.

Cells designated naive CD8 were CD45RO-negative and were positively selected for CCR7, with terminally differentiated effector memory CD45RA+ cells excluded. A deep-level run was used for the assay. Tens of thousands of T cell genomes, or about 0.2 ug DNA, went into the sorted-subset replicate PCRs. Generated by immunoSEQ multiplex PCR, the TCRdb table keeps only in-frame clones and is missing some. The table includes nearly 2 million clones, approximately 95% detected once. The sequence was obtained from a man in his late teens or twenties in good health. Sequenced sample: naive CD8+ T cells sorted from blood.

This CDR3 reads CASSLWGTDYEQYF. For the CDR3, the DNA is TGTGCCAGCAGTTTATGGGGGACAGACTACGAGCAGTACTTC. This chain uses TRBV27 with TRBJ2-7, with 7 bases aligning to TRBD1. This CDR3 is 14 amino acids long. The V gene end was trimmed by 1 base and the J gene end by 3 bases; junction bases not matched to a gene: 3. Germline V gives CDR1 MNHEY, CDR2 SMNVEV (reference sequence).